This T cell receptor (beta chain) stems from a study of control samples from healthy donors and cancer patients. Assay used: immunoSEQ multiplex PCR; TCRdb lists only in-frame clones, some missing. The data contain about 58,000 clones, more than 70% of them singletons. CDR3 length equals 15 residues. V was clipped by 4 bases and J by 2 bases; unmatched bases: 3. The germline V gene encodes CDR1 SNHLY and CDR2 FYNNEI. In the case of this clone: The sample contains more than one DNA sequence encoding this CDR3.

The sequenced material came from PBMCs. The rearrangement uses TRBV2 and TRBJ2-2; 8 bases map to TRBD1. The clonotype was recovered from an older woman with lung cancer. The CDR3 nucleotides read TGTGCCAGCAGTGGACAGGGGCTCAACACCGGGGAGCTGTTTTTT. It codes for CASSGQGLNTGELFF.